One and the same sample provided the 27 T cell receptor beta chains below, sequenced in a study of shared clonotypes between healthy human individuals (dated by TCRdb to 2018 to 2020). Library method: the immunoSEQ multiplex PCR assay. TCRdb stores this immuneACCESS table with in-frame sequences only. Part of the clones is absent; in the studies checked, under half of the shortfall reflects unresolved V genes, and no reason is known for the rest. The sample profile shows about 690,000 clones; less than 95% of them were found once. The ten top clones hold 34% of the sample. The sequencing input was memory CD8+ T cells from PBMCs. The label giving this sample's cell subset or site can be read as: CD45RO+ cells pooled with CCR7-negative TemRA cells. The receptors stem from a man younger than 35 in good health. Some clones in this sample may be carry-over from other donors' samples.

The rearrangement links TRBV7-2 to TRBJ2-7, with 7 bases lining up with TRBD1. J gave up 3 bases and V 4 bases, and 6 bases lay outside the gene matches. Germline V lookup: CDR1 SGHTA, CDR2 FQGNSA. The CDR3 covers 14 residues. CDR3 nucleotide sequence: TGTGCCAGCAGCTCACGGACAGGATTCTACGAGCAGTACTTC. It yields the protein CASSSRTGFYEQYF.

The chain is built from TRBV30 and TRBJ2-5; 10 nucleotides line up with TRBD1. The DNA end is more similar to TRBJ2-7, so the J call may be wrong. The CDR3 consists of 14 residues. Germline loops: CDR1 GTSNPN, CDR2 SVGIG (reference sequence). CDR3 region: CAWSVSGQGSEQYF. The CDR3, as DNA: TGTGCCTGGAGTGTATCGGGACAGGGGAGCGAGCAGTACTTC.

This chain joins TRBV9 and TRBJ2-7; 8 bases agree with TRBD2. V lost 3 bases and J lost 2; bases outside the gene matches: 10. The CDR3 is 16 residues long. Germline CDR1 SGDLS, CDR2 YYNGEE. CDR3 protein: CASSETLAGGPYEQYF. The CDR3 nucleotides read TGTGCCAGCAGCGAAACCCTCGCGGGAGGACCCTACGAGCAGTACTTC.

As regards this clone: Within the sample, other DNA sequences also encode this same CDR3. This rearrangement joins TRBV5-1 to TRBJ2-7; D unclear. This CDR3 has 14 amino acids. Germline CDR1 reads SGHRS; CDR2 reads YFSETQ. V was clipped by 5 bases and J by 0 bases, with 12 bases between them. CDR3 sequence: CASSWTGLSYEQYF. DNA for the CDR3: TGCGCCAGCAGTTGGACGGGTCTCTCCTACGAGCAGTACTTC.

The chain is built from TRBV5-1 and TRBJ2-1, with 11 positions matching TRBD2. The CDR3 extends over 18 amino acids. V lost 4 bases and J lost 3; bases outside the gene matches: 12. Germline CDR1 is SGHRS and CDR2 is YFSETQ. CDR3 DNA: TGCGCCAGCAGCCCTCTATTCCAGGGACTAGCGGTCTACAATGAGCAGTTCTTC. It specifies CASSPLFQGLAVYNEQFF.

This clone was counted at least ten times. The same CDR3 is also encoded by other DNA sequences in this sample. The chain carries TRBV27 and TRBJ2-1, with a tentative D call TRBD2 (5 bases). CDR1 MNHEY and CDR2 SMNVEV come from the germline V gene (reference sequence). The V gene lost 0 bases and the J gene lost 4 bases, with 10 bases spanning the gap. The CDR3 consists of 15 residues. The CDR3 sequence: CASSLSVAPYNEQFF. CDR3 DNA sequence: TGTGCCAGCAGTTTATCGGTAGCGCCTTACAATGAGCAGTTCTTC.

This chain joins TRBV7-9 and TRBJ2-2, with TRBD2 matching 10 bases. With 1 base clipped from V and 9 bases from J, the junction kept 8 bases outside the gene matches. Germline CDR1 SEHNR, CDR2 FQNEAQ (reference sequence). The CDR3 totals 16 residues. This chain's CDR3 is CASSLGLAGGFRELFF. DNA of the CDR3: TGTGCCAGCAGCTTAGGGTTAGCGGGAGGATTCCGGGAGCTGTTTTTT.

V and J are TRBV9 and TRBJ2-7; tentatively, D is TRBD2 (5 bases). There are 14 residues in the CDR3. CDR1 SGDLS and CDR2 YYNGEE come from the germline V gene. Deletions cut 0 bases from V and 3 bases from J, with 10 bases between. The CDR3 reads CASSVGPGDYEQYF. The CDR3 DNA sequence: TGTGCCAGCAGCGTAGGTCCCGGGGACTACGAGCAGTACTTC.

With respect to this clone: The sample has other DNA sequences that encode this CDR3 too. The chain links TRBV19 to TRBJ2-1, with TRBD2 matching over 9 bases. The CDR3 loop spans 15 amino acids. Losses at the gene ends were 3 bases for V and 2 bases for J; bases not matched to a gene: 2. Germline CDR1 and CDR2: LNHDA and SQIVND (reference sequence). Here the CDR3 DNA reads TGTGCCAGTAGTATCGCGGGAGGGACCTACAATGAGCAGTTCTTC. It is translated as CASSIAGGTYNEQFF.

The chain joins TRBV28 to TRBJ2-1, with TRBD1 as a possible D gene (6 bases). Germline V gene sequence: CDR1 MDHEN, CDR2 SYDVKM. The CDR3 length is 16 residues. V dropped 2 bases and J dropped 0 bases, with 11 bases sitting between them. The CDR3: CASSLILGGSYNEQFF. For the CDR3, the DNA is TGTGCCAGCAGTTTAATACTAGGGGGCTCCTACAATGAGCAGTTCTTC. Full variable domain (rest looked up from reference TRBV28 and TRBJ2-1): DVKVTQSSRYLVKRTGEKVFLECVQDMDHENMFWYRQDPGLGLRLIYFSYDVKMKEKGDIPEGYSVSREKKERFSLILESASTNQTSMYLCASSLILGGSYNEQFFGPGTRLTVL.

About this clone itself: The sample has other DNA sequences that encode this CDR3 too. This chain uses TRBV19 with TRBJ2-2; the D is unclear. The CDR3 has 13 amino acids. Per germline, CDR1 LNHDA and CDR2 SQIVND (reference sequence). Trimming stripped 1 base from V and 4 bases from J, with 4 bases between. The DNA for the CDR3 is TGTGCCAGTAGTATAGCAGGCACCGGGGAGCTGTTTTTT. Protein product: CASSIAGTGELFF.

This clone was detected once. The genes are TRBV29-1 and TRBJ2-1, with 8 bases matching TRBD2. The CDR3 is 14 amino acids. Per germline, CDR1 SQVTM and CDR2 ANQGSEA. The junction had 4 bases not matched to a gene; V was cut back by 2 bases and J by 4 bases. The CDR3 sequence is CSVESGLGYNEQFF. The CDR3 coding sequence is TGCAGCGTTGAATCGGGACTAGGTTACAATGAGCAGTTCTTC.

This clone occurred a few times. The CDR3 protein is CASSLVTGGTEAFF. The CDR3 coding sequence is TGCGCCAGCAGCTTGGTGACAGGAGGCACTGAAGCTTTCTTT. The chain employs TRBV5-1 and TRBJ1-1; possibly TRBD1 for D (6 bases). This CDR3 has 14 amino acids. V lost 0 bases, J lost 4 bases, and 10 bases lay in between. Germline V gene lookup returns CDR1 SGHRS and CDR2 YFSETQ.

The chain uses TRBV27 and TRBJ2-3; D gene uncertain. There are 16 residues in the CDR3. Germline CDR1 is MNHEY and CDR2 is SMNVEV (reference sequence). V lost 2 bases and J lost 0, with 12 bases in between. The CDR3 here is CASSLLRTASTDTQYF. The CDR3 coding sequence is TGTGCCAGCAGTTTACTGCGAACAGCTAGCACAGATACGCAGTATTTT.

The CDR3 DNA is TGTGCCAGCAGCTTGTTTTATGGGGGACCCACAGATACGCAGTATTTT. Amino acid sequence: CASSLFYGGPTDTQYF. This rearrangement joins TRBV5-4 to TRBJ2-3; either TRBD1 or TRBD2 may supply D (5 bases each). CDR3 length equals 16 residues. Germline CDR1 is SGHNT and CDR2 is YYREEE (reference sequence). Deletions cut 1 base from V and 2 bases from J, with 14 bases between.

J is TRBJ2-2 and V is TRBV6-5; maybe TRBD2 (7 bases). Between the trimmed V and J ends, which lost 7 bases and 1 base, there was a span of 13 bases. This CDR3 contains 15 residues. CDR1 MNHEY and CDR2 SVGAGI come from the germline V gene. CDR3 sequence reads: CASTWGGENTGELFF. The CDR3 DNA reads TGTGCCAGCACCTGGGGGGGCGAGAACACCGGGGAGCTGTTTTTT.

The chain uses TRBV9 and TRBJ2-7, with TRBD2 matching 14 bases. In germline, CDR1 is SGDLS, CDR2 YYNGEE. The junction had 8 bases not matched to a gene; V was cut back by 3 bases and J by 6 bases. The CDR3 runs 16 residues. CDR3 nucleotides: TGTGCCAGCAGCGCCGGGACTAGCGGGAGTGGCAGCGAGCAGTACTTC. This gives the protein CASSAGTSGSGSEQYF.

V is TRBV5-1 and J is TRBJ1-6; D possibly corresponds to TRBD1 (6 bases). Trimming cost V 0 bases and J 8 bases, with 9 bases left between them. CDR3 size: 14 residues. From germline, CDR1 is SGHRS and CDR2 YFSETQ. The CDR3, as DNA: TGCGCCAGCAGCTTGGACAGGGACGATTCACCCCTCCACTTT. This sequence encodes CASSLDRDDSPLHF.

The CDR3 reads CASSFRDRDGYTF. The CDR3 DNA follows: TGTGCCAGCAGCTTCCGGGACAGGGATGGCTACACCTTC. This chain connects TRBV7-8 to TRBJ1-2; 9 nucleotides align to TRBD1. Germline V CDR1 and CDR2: SGHVS, FQNEAQ. There are 13 residues in the CDR3. V shed 3 bases, J shed 6 bases, and the junction held 2 bases outside the gene matches.

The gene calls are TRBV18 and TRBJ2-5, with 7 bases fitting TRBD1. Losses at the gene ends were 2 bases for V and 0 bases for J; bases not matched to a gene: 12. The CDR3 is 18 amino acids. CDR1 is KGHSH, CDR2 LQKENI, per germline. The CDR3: CASSPFGDRAIYQETQYF. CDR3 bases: TGTGCCAGCTCACCATTCGGGGACAGAGCTATATACCAAGAGACCCAGTACTTC.

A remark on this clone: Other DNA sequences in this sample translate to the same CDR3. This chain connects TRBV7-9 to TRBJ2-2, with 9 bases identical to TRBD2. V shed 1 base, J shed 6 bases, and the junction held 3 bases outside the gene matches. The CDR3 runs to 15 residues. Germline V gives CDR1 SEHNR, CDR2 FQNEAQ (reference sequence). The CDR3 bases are TGTGCCAGCAGCTTAGTGGGACTAGCTGCCGGGGAGCTGTTTTTT. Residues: CASSLVGLAAGELFF.

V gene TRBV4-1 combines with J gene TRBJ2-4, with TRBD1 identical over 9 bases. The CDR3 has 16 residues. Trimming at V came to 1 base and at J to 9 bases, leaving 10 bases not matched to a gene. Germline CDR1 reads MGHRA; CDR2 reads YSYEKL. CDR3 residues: CASSQAFRDRVVIQYF. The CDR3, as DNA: TGCGCCAGCAGCCAAGCCTTCCGGGACAGGGTGGTCATTCAGTACTTC.

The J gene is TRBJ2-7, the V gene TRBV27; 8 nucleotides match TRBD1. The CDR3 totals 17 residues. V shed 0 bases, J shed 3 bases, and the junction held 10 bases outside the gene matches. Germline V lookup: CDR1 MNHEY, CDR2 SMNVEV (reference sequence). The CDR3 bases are TGTGCCAGCAGTTTATCCCGACAGGGGAAGAACTTCTACGAGCAGTACTTC. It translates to CASSLSRQGKNFYEQYF.

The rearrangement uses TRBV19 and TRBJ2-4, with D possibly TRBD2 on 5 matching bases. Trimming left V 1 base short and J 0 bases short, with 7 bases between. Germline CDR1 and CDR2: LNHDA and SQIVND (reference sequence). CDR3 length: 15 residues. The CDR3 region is CASSIGGLAKNIQYF. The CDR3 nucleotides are TGTGCCAGTAGTATAGGCGGGCTAGCCAAAAACATTCAGTACTTC.

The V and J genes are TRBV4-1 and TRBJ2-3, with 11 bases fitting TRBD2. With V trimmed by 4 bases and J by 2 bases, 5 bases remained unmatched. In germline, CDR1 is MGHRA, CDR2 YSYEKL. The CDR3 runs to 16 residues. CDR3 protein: CASSLTLAGDTDTQYF. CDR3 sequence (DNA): TGCGCCAGCAGCCTAACACTAGCGGGGGACACAGATACGCAGTATTTT.

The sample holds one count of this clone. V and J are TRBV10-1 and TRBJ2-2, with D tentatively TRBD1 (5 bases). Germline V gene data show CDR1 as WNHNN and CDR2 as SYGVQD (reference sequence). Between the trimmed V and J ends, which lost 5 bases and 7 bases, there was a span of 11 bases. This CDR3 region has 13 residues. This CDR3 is CASSRRGHGELFF. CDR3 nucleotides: TGCGCCAGCAGTCGTAGAGGACACGGGGAGCTGTTTTTT.

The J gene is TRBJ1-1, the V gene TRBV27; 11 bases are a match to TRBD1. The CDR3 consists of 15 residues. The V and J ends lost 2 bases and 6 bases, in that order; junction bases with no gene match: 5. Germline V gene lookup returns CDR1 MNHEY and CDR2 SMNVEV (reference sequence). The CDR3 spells CASSLGTGGRPEAFF. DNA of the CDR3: TGTGCCAGCAGTTTAGGGACAGGGGGTAGGCCTGAAGCTTTCTTT.